A selection of T cell receptor beta chains follows, all from one sample in a study of cytomegalovirus exposure and HLA in healthy donors. Repertoires were generated with immunoSEQ multiplex PCR, while TCRdb's copy carries only in-frame clones and drops some. The sample contains 130,000 to 150,000 clones, 74% of which appear only once. Specimen: PBMCs. The receptors were sampled from a man younger than 35 in good health and CMV-seropositive. CDR3s include the opening cysteine and the closing phenylalanine or tryptophan. The D gene is left open where the match is weak. Size tells how often a clone was seen (once, few, many) or the class of an expanded clone, and some rows leave it out.

abundance	v_gene	d_gene	j_gene	CDR3aa	CDR3nt
-	TRBV7-2	-	TRBJ1-5	CASSPTGRGGNQPQHF	TGTGCCAGCAGCCCAACGGGTAGGGGCGGCAATCAGCCCCAGCATTTT
-	TRBV7-3	TRBD1	TRBJ2-7	CASSANRGAYEQYF	TGTGCCAGCAGCGCGAACAGGGGGGCCTACGAGCAGTACTTC
-	TRBV6-5	TRBD1	TRBJ2-7	CASRTDRGTYEQYF	TGTGCCAGCAGGACCGACAGGGGAACCTACGAGCAGTACTTC
few	TRBV6-5	-	TRBJ1-4	CASSYSEGREKLFF	TGTGCCAGCAGTTACTCGGAGGGTAGAGAAAAACTGTTTTTT
-	TRBV15	TRBD2	TRBJ2-1	CATSRLAGRGEQFF	TGTGCCACCAGCAGACTAGCGGGTAGAGGTGAGCAGTTCTTC
once	TRBV29-1	-	TRBJ1-6	CSVQVNMNSPLHF	TGCAGCGTACAGGTCAACATGAATTCACCCCTCCACTTT
-	TRBV6-5	TRBD2	TRBJ2-7	CASSYSAGEGSYEQYF	TGTGCCAGCAGTTACTCAGCGGGAGAAGGATCCTACGAGCAGTACTTC
few	TRBV5-1	TRBD1	TRBJ2-7	CASSPGQGAYEQYF	TGCGCCAGCAGCCCGGGACAGGGGGCGTACGAGCAGTACTTC
once	TRBV10-3	-	TRBJ2-7	CAISGGDSLYEQYF	TGTGCCATCAGTGGGGGGGACTCCCTCTACGAGCAGTACTTC
few	TRBV6-5	TRBD2	TRBJ2-7	CASSSGTSLSEQYF	TGTGCCAGCAGTTCCGGGACTAGTCTCAGCGAGCAGTACTTC
-	TRBV18	-	TRBJ2-7	CASSRLILTGSTYEQYF	TGTGCCAGCTCACGACTAATTCTGACAGGATCTACCTACGAGCAGTACTTC
few	TRBV28	-	TRBJ2-1	CASSSRVYEQFF	TGTGCCAGCAGTTCGAGGGTTTATGAGCAGTTCTTC
-	TRBV28	-	TRBJ1-5	CASSPPGISNQPQHF	TGTGCCAGCAGTCCGCCGGGGATAAGCAATCAGCCCCAGCATTTT
few	TRBV19	-	TRBJ1-2	CASSSLIYRAGGYTF	TGTGCCAGTAGTTCCCTGATTTACAGGGCCGGTGGCTACACCTTC
-	TRBV28	TRBD1	TRBJ1-5	CASSPEDRYHQPQHF	TGTGCCAGCAGTCCGGAGGACAGGTATCATCAGCCCCAGCATTTT
-	TRBV28	-	TRBJ1-2	CASSLRAGQGYGYTF	TGTGCCAGCAGTTTACGGGCGGGGCAGGGCTATGGCTACACCTTC